The source of this T cell receptor beta chain is a study of shared clonotypes between healthy human individuals. Of note for this clone: This sample also contains other DNA sequences that code for the same CDR3.

Clones were sequenced by immunoSEQ multiplex PCR, and TCRdb holds only the in-frame ones, with some missing. This sample has millions of clones, with approximately 93% found just once. Germline CDR1 is KGHSH and CDR2 is LQKENI. The V end lost 0 bases, the J end lost 3 bases, and 12 bases lay between the germline ends. The CDR3 is 15 amino acids. The V call is TRBV18, the J call TRBJ2-7; D might be TRBD2 (6 bases). This TCR was recovered from a man aged 18 to 29 in good health. Some clones in this sample may be carry-over from other donors' samples. Sequences were obtained from naive CD4+ T cells from PBMCs. Subset in this sample: CD45RA+ positively selected. CDR3 protein: CASSPPGRGLYEQYF. The CDR3 region has the DNA TGTGCCAGCTCACCACCCGGACGGGGACTCTACGAGCAGTACTTC. Looking up the rest from reference TRBV18 and TRBJ2-7 gives the full variable domain: NAGVMQNPRHLVRRRGQEARLRCSPMKGHSHVYWYRQLPEEGLKFMVYLQKENIIDESGMPKERFSAEFPKEGPSILRIQQVVRGDSAAYFCASSPPGRGLYEQYFGPGTRLTVT.